This passage covers 18 T cell receptor beta chains from one sample sequenced in a study of type 1 regulatory T cells. Antigens for these TCRs are unknown. TCRdb re-analysed the reads in MiXCR, keeping a single row per CDR3 protein. Among about 23,000 distinct CDR3 sequences listed, less than 60% were seen once. The material sequenced was cultured T cells, either the whole culture or a sorted T cell fraction (not recorded which). Receptors were obtained from a human donor in good health.

The J gene is TRBJ1-2, the V gene TRBV11-2; D possibly corresponds to TRBD1 (5 bases). This CDR3 comprises 13 residues. V lost 4 bases, J lost 6 bases, and 12 bases lay in between. The germline V gene encodes CDR1 SGHAT and CDR2 FQNNGV. This CDR3 is CASSSRGGDGYTF. The DNA for the CDR3 is TGTGCCAGCAGCTCCCGGGGCGGCGATGGCTACACCTTC.

Judged by abundance, this clonotype is medium-sized (0.01 to 0.1%). This chain connects TRBV2 to TRBJ1-1; D gene unclear. The CDR3 runs 15 residues. The germline CDR1 and CDR2 sequences are SNHLY and FYNNEI. V lost 1 base and J lost 8, with 17 bases in between. The CDR3 coding sequence is TGTGCCAGCAGTGAAGAGCGCTTGGCAGTCCACGAAGCTTTCTTT. Translated: CASSEERLAVHEAFF.

CDR3 DNA sequence: TGTGCCAGCAGTTTAGGGGGGGCCTATGGCTACACCTTC. Translation: CASSLGGAYGYTF. V is TRBV12-3 or TRBV12-4 and J is TRBJ1-2, with D perhaps TRBD1 (6 bases). V lost 1 base to trimming and J lost 4 bases, with 7 bases between them. This CDR3 contains 13 residues.

About this clonotype itself: The germline gene is not matched at one end of the junction; a read error may be the cause. V is TRBV20-1 and J is TRBJ1-1, with 9 bases fitting TRBD1. The CDR3 runs to 19 residues. The germline gives CDR1 DFQATT, CDR2 SNEGSKA (reference sequence). The CDR3 protein is CGARANQGAAGQGNTEAFF. The CDR3 nucleotides read TGCGGTGCTAGAGCCAACCAGGGCGCGGCGGGACAGGGGAACACTGAAGCTTTCTTT.

The CDR3 is CSVDSERDGYTF. DNA of the CDR3: TGCAGCGTTGATTCAGAGAGAGATGGCTACACCTTC. The J gene is TRBJ1-2, the V gene TRBV29-1, with unresolved D. Per germline, CDR1 SQVTM and CDR2 ANQGSEA. This CDR3 has 12 residues. V was shortened by 3 bases and J by 6 bases, with 11 bases between the two germline ends.

This clonotype came up a few times. The rearrangement joins TRBV29-1 to TRBJ2-1; TRBD2 matches at 12 bases. The V segment lost 2 bases and the J segment 0 bases; nucleotides outside the gene matches: 11. Germline CDR1 SQVTM, CDR2 ANQGSEA. The CDR3 extends over 19 amino acids. The CDR3 loop reads CSVEKHPTSGGTSYNEQFF. As DNA, the CDR3 is TGCAGCGTTGAAAAGCATCCCACTAGCGGGGGGACCTCCTACAATGAGCAGTTCTTC.

V is TRBV7-8 and J is TRBJ2-5; D is unresolved. This CDR3 has 12 residues. Germline V gene sequence: CDR1 SGHVS, CDR2 FQNEAQ. V was pared by 7 bases and J by 7 bases, with 13 bases between. The DNA of the CDR3 is TGTGCCAGCACCCCGCATCTGGGGACCCAGTACTTC. It codes for CASTPHLGTQYF.

The J gene is TRBJ1-1, the V gene TRBV4-2, with TRBD1 identical over 8 bases. CDR1 and CDR2 from the germline V gene are LGHNA and YNFKEQ. The J segment lost 0 bases and the V segment lost 3 bases, leaving 9 bases of the junction unmatched. The CDR3 extends over 17 amino acids. DNA for the CDR3: TGTGCCAGCAGCCAGATCGACAGGGGCCTGATGAACACTGAAGCTTTCTTT. This translates into CASSQIDRGLMNTEAFF.

The gene calls are TRBV6-1 and TRBJ1-2, with D tentatively TRBD1 (6 bases). The CDR3 covers 15 residues. V was pared by 6 bases and J by 3 bases, with 17 bases between. Germline lookup yields CDR1 MNHNS and CDR2 SASEGT. The CDR3 DNA reads TGTGCCAGCAGACAGGGTATATACATCCACTATGGCTACACCTTC. Residues: CASRQGIYIHYGYTF.

The gene calls are TRBV7-9 and TRBJ2-1; D is uncertain. CDR1 and CDR2 (germline): SEHNR, FQNEAQ (reference sequence). Deletions cut 6 bases from V and 0 bases from J, with 12 bases between. This CDR3 is built from 15 residues. The CDR3 DNA reads as TGTGCCAGCAGACATGACCCGAGCTCCTACAATGAGCAGTTCTTC. It yields the protein CASRHDPSSYNEQFF.

This clonotype was picked up one time. The gene calls are TRBV5-1 and TRBJ2-7; TRBD2 matches 9 bases. The CDR3 loop spans 15 amino acids. CDR1 SGHRS and CDR2 YFSETQ come from the germline V gene. V lost 2 bases and J lost 0; bases outside the gene matches: 3. The CDR3 loop reads CASSFLAGSSYEQYF. In DNA, the CDR3 is TGCGCCAGCAGCTTCCTAGCGGGGAGCTCCTACGAGCAGTACTTC.

The chain carries TRBV27 and TRBJ1-1, with a possible D match to TRBD1 (5 bases). Germline CDR1 and CDR2: MNHEY and SMNVEV (reference sequence). The V gene lost 7 bases and the J gene lost 0 bases, with 12 bases spanning the gap. The CDR3 has 14 residues. CDR3 sequence (DNA): TGTGCCAGCACCCCCGGGACTATGAACACTGAAGCTTTCTTT. It is translated as CASTPGTMNTEAFF.

This clonotype showed up just a few times. This chain links TRBV28 with TRBJ1-1, with D perhaps TRBD1 (5 bases). This CDR3 is built from 14 residues. Germline V gene lookup returns CDR1 MDHEN and CDR2 SYDVKM. V lost 3 bases and J 6 bases, leaving 14 bases between the germline ends. CDR3 protein: CASSFRQRRSEAFF. The CDR3 DNA is TGTGCCAGCAGTTTCCGACAGCGCCGGTCTGAAGCTTTCTTT.

This clonotype was detected only once. The chain is built from TRBV7-9 and TRBJ1-5; 9 bases are shared with TRBD1. V was pared by 5 bases and J by 4 bases, with 12 bases of the junction left unmatched. CDR1 and CDR2 from the germline V gene are SEHNR and FQNEAQ (reference sequence). The CDR3 totals 17 residues. The CDR3 loop reads CASSPILTGGSNQPQHF. The CDR3 region has the DNA TGTGCCAGCAGCCCAATATTGACAGGGGGAAGTAATCAGCCCCAGCATTTT.

The chain links TRBV4-2 to TRBJ2-7, with 9 bases matching TRBD1. The CDR3 is 15 residues long. Germline CDR1 LGHNA, CDR2 YNFKEQ. J was trimmed by 5 bases and V by 2 bases; bases with no gene match: 7. The CDR3 sequence: CASSQTGGPTDEQYF. In nucleotides, the CDR3 is TGTGCCAGCAGCCAAACAGGGGGCCCCACAGACGAGCAGTACTTC.

This clonotype showed up just once. The V and J genes are TRBV20-1 and TRBJ2-5; 8 nucleotides agree with TRBD1. The CDR3 loop spans 15 amino acids. Trimming at V came to 0 bases and at J to 2 bases, leaving 5 bases not matched to a gene. The V gene's germline CDR1 is DFQATT and CDR2 SNEGSKA (reference sequence). The CDR3 loop is CSAREFRGLQETQYF. The DNA for the CDR3 is TGCAGTGCTAGAGAATTCAGGGGGCTGCAAGAGACCCAGTACTTC.

This clonotype was recorded at least ten times. This chain connects TRBV7-3 to TRBJ2-7; D is unresolved. The CDR3 length is 13 residues. From germline, CDR1 is SGHTA and CDR2 FQGTGA. Trimming cost V 4 bases and J 6 bases, with 13 bases left between them. The CDR3 here is CASSYAVNGEQYF. CDR3 bases: TGTGCCAGCAGCTATGCGGTTAACGGCGAGCAGTACTTC.

The J gene is TRBJ1-1, the V gene TRBV18; tentative D call: TRBD1 (5 bases). Trimming cost V 5 bases and J 1 base, with 11 bases left between them. Germline V gene data show CDR1 as KGHSH and CDR2 as LQKENI. This CDR3 has 14 residues. The CDR3 region has the DNA TGTGCCAGCTCATCCCGTGGGGGGAACACTGAAGCTTTCTTT. Translated, it gives CASSSRGGNTEAFF.